These T cell receptor beta chains were read from a single sample in a study of identical twins. In TCRdb, the 5' RACE reads were re-called with MiXCR into one record per CDR3 protein. The sample records around 1.7 million distinct CDR3 sequences, 25% to 35% being singletons. The sample taken for sequencing was cord blood. These receptors were taken from a newborn girl in good health. The conserved cysteine and the conserved F or W are not part of the CDR3 here.

v_call cdr3_aa
TRBV5-1 ASSSGTRGYNEQF
TRBV7-9 ASSHIRTGGAEAF
TRBV20-1 SARRDNVYGYT
TRBV5-1 ASSLAGMGYT
TRBV21-1 ASSVQGDQPQH
TRBV5-5 ASSLRLAGVLGTDTQY
TRBV4-2 ASSREVGLANTGELF
TRBV11-2 ASSLRGKPNEQF
TRBV10-3 ATSERVGAGGADTQY
TRBV10-3 AISEGDSAYNRPQH
TRBV27 ASSTPPGLATLIAKNIQY
TRBV27 ASRFGSSYNEQF
TRBV7-9 AGSLLRGTQY
TRBV20-1 SARGAERLLISNQPQH
TRBV12-3/TRBV12-4 ASSLMTGAEGSNQPQH
TRBV5-1 ASLWTEAF
TRBV28 ASSPAIGSGTYEQY
TRBV29-1 SVGKGLAEQY
TRBV20-1 SARPLGQNLYEQY
TRBV20-1 SSISGSNTEAF
TRBV12-3/TRBV12-4 ASSPRAGGYIQY
TRBV6-5 ASSYSNRPNTEAF
TRBV2 ASSDSPGKEQF
TRBV3-1 ASSPRSGARYEQY
TRBV7-2 ASGRGLIVVGTGELF
TRBV18 ASSPPAADYGYT
TRBV10-3 ATFAGSRGHTEAF
TRBV3-1 ASSQAGISRKTQY
TRBV5-1 ASKAQGTEAF
TRBV29-1 SVEGEGRRTGGEGYT
TRBV6-2/TRBV6-3 ASSYSSGRRTGELF
TRBV28 ASSFPFVGLNTEAF
TRBV20-1 SARDRGSGKYNEQF
TRBV29-1 SALGLAGEREQY
TRBV7-9 ASSLVAGQGYEQY
TRBV7-2 ASSWTSGRGGYEQY
TRBV27 ASSPASISYEQY
TRBV15 ATRKSSVETQY
TRBV24-1 ATSEQGSSYNEQY
TRBV24-1 ATSDIRGRQETQY
TRBV4-2 ASSQVRDRRFTPNTEAF
TRBV27 ASGSRPPRVEQF
TRBV6-2/TRBV6-3 ASRSIGDQY
TRBV3-1 ASSQDFARWYEQY
TRBV6-5 ASSYSISIFEGSSGYT
TRBV7-2 ARSLRWFYNEQF
TRBV12-3/TRBV12-4 ASSLDGLNEQY
TRBV20-1 SARAVTNYNEQF
TRBV6-1 ASLGGGNEQF
TRBV20-1 SANSSEQF
TRBV13 ASSLWSEQY
TRBV5-1 ASSSADRARSPLH
TRBV12-3/TRBV12-4 ASTQGQSSYNEQY
TRBV20-1 SAGRVGTGPNEKLF